This entry lists 31 T cell receptor beta chains sequenced from one sample in a study of blood T cell repertoires in COVID-19. Clones were read by immunoSEQ multiplex PCR, and TCRdb kept only the in-frame ones, dropping some. The sample shows under 350,000 clones, more than 85% of them seen only once. Sequencing was performed on peripheral blood. These TCRs come from a man in his 70s with acute or convalescent COVID-19.

The chain recombines TRBV9 with TRBJ2-1; 9 nucleotides line up with TRBD1. This CDR3 has 15 residues. Per germline, CDR1 SGDLS and CDR2 YYNGEE. V dropped 2 bases and J dropped 3; count of bases not matched to a gene: 3. The CDR3 loop reads CASSVGQGNYNEQFF. For the CDR3, the DNA is TGTGCCAGCAGCGTTGGACAGGGGAACTACAATGAGCAGTTCTTC.

This chain connects TRBV6-2 or TRBV6-3 to TRBJ2-3; possible D gene TRBD2, 5 bases. CDR1 is MNHEY and CDR2 is SVGEGT in the germline V gene. The V and J ends lost 4 bases and 4 bases respectively, with 12 bases between them. The CDR3 has 14 amino acids. The DNA of the CDR3 is TGTGCCAGCAGTTGGTCCGGAGGAGCAGATACGCAGTATTTT. It encodes CASSWSGGADTQYF.

The chain carries TRBV7-2 and TRBJ2-1, with 14 positions matching TRBD2. This CDR3 is built from 21 residues. V was pared by 0 bases and J by 4 bases, with 14 bases of the junction left unmatched. CDR1 and CDR2 from the germline V gene are SGHTA and FQGNSA. The CDR3 here is CASSLARLAGGPEFSYNEQFF. The DNA for the CDR3 is TGTGCCAGCAGCTTAGCGCGACTAGCGGGAGGGCCGGAGTTTTCTTACAATGAGCAGTTCTTC.

The genes are TRBV7-2 and TRBJ2-7; 7 bases are a match to TRBD2. Trimming cost V 5 bases and J 7 bases; bases outside gene matches: 5. This CDR3 is 12 amino acids long. Germline loops: CDR1 SGHTA, CDR2 FQGNSA. Written as DNA, the CDR3 is TGTGCCAGCAGCCCTAGCGGTGGGGAGCAGTACTTC. Its protein product is CASSPSGGEQYF.

The chain uses TRBV6-5 and TRBJ1-2; D perhaps matches TRBD1 (5 bases). The CDR3 runs to 13 residues. Trimming removed 7 bases from V and 7 bases from J, with 16 bases in between. Per the germline V gene, CDR1 is MNHEY and CDR2 is SVGAGI. The CDR3 spells CASIPRGGFGYTF. CDR3 in DNA: TGTGCCAGCATCCCTCGGGGGGGTTTTGGCTACACCTTC.

The chain links TRBV6-5 to TRBJ1-2, with 7 bases aligning to TRBD1. Per germline, CDR1 MNHEY and CDR2 SVGAGI. With 5 bases clipped from V and 2 bases from J, the junction kept 2 bases outside the gene matches. The CDR3 has 13 residues. The CDR3, as DNA: TGTGCCAGCAGTCAACAGGGGAACTATGGCTACACCTTC. It encodes CASSQQGNYGYTF.

The chain uses TRBV5-4 and TRBJ2-1; the D is unclear. This CDR3 region has 11 residues. Trimming pared 5 bases from V and 8 bases from J, leaving 8 bases between. Per the germline V gene, CDR1 is SGHNT and CDR2 is YYREEE (reference sequence). CDR3 coding DNA: TGTGCCAGCAGGCTCGGGTATGAGCAGTTCTTC. This sequence encodes CASRLGYEQFF.

The chain couples TRBV6-2 or TRBV6-3 to TRBJ2-7, with 7 bases matching TRBD1. The V and J ends lost 5 bases and 2 bases, in that order; junction bases with no gene match: 9. The CDR3 runs to 15 residues. CDR1 MNHEY and CDR2 SVGEGT come from the germline V gene. The CDR3 loop reads CASSSYRGGAYEQYF. The DNA for the CDR3 is TGTGCCAGCAGTAGCTACAGGGGTGGGGCCTACGAGCAGTACTTC.

V gene TRBV12-3 or TRBV12-4 combines with J gene TRBJ1-1; tentatively, D is TRBD1 (6 bases). CDR3 length: 13 residues. V gave up 6 bases and J gave up 8 bases, with 16 bases separating them. CDR3 DNA: TGTGCCAGCAGACACTCAGGGGCCGGGGAAGCTTTCTTT. Encoded protein: CASRHSGAGEAFF.

The chain employs TRBV4-1 and TRBJ2-4, with TRBD2 identical over 9 bases. The junction had 16 bases not matched to a gene; V was cut back by 4 bases and J by 0 bases. The CDR3 contains 20 residues. Germline assignment: CDR1 MGHRA and CDR2 YSYEKL. In DNA, the CDR3 is TGCGCCAGCAGCCGATTTGGGACTAGCCCCTCTTCTATAGCCAAAAACATTCAGTACTTC. It specifies CASSRFGTSPSSIAKNIQYF.

The chain recombines TRBV28 with TRBJ2-1; a weak D match, TRBD1 (6 bases). V was shortened by 5 bases and J by 6 bases, with 20 bases between the two germline ends. CDR1 MDHEN and CDR2 SYDVKM come from the germline V gene. The CDR3 sequence is 16 residues long. The DNA for the CDR3 is TGTGCCAGCAGTGTGTACACAGGGCTAAATGTCAATGAGCAGTTCTTC. This gives the protein CASSVYTGLNVNEQFF. Based on the CDR3 plus reference TRBV28 and TRBJ2-1, the full variable domain is DVKVTQSSRYLVKRTGEKVFLECVQDMDHENMFWYRQDPGLGLRLIYFSYDVKMKEKGDIPEGYSVSREKKERFSLILESASTNQTSMYLCASSVYTGLNVNEQFFGPGTRLTVL.

The chain joins TRBV6-5 to TRBJ2-1, with 9 positions matching TRBD1. The V gene's germline CDR1 is MNHEY and CDR2 SVGAGI. This CDR3 has 15 residues. Trimming removed 9 bases from V and 7 bases from J; junction bases left unmatched: 13. For the CDR3, the DNA is TGTGCCAGTTCTGAGGGGGACAGGGTGTGGAATGAGCAGTTCTTC. Protein: CASSEGDRVWNEQFF.

The CDR3 DNA sequence: TGTGCCATCAGCGATCTAACTAGCGGTGGGTCCTACGAGCAGTACTTC. This sequence encodes CAISDLTSGGSYEQYF. The J gene is TRBJ2-7, the V gene TRBV10-3; 8 bases line up with TRBD2. The CDR3 length is 16 residues. Germline V CDR1 and CDR2: ENHRY, SYGVKD. J lost 1 base, V lost 6 bases, and 11 bases had no gene match.

CDR3 loop: CSVREGMGQPQHF. CDR3 DNA sequence: TGCAGCGTTCGGGAGGGGATGGGTCAGCCCCAGCATTTT. This chain links TRBV29-1 with TRBJ1-5; TRBD1 is a possible D gene (5 bases). With 5 bases removed from V and 6 bases from J, the gap between germline ends came to 14 bases. Germline values: CDR1 SQVTM, CDR2 ANQGSEA. The CDR3 has 13 amino acids.

The rearrangement links TRBV28 to TRBJ1-6; D possibly corresponds to TRBD1 (6 bases). CDR3 size: 13 residues. CDR1 and CDR2 from the germline V gene are MDHEN and SYDVKM. V was clipped by 11 bases and J by 4 bases, with 12 bases between them. The CDR3 here is CAGRQEYNSPLHF. Here the CDR3 DNA reads TGTGCCGGGCGACAGGAGTATAATTCACCCCTCCACTTT.

This sequence joins TRBV6-2 or TRBV6-3 and TRBJ2-5, with D uncertain. From germline, CDR1 is MNHEY and CDR2 SVGEGT. This CDR3 comprises 14 residues. V gave up 1 base and J gave up 7 bases, with 13 bases separating them. In DNA form, the CDR3 reads TGTGCCAGCAGTTACTTAGCCGCCGGTGGGACCCAGTACTTC. This translates into CASSYLAAGGTQYF.

V gene TRBV5-4 combines with J gene TRBJ2-1, with 8 bases fitting TRBD1. Germline V gives CDR1 SGHNT, CDR2 YYREEE (reference sequence). J was trimmed by 6 bases and V by 5 bases; bases with no gene match: 13. This CDR3 spans 16 amino acids. The CDR3 DNA reads as TGTGCCAGCAGGCGATCAGGGGGCGCGTTGACCAATGAGCAGTTCTTC. Encoded protein: CASRRSGGALTNEQFF.

This clone was seen a handful of times. The rearrangement links TRBV30 to TRBJ1-6, with D tentatively TRBD1 (6 bases). From germline, CDR1 is GTSNPN and CDR2 SVGIG (reference sequence). The CDR3 totals 13 residues. V was cut by 1 base and J by 8 bases, with 9 bases left in between. CDR3 amino acids: CAWSAGGDSPLHF. DNA of the CDR3: TGTGCCTGGAGTGCTGGGGGCGATTCACCCCTCCACTTT.

The chain's CDR3 is CASTEGPSGANVLTF. The CDR3 coding sequence is TGTGCCTCCACCGAGGGCCCCTCTGGGGCCAACGTCCTGACTTTC. V usage is TRBV30 and J usage is TRBJ2-6; a possible D gene is TRBD2 (5 bases). The CDR3 runs 15 residues. The V gene's germline CDR1 is GTSNPN and CDR2 SVGIG (reference sequence). The V end lost 7 bases, the J end lost 0 bases, and 13 bases lay between the germline ends. The full variable domain, in which reference TRBV30 and TRBJ2-6 provide the parts outside the CDR3, is SQTIHQWPATLVQPVGSPLSLECTVEGTSNPNLYWYRQAAGRGLQLLFYSVGIGQISSEVPQNLSASRPQDRQFILSSKKLLLSDSGFYLCASTEGPSGANVLTFGAGSRLTVL.

In its sample, this clone was seen a few times. V is TRBV28 and J is TRBJ1-2, with D maybe TRBD1 (6 bases). The CDR3 loop spans 12 amino acids. Germline CDR1 MDHEN, CDR2 SYDVKM. Trimming took off 6 bases at V and 4 bases at J, with 9 bases between the two ends. CDR3 residues: CASRQGGYGYTF. In DNA form, the CDR3 reads TGTGCCAGCAGACAGGGTGGCTATGGCTACACCTTC.

The chain links TRBV30 to TRBJ2-7; D remains unclear. CDR1 and CDR2 from the germline V gene are GTSNPN and SVGIG (reference sequence). CDR3 length equals 11 residues. The V end lost 3 bases, the J end lost 6 bases, and 9 bases lay between the germline ends. CDR3 residues: CAWSGPGEQYF. In DNA, the CDR3 is TGTGCCTGGAGCGGTCCGGGCGAGCAGTACTTC.

The chain uses TRBV6-2 or TRBV6-3 and TRBJ2-7; D may be TRBD2 (5 bases). In germline, CDR1 is MNHEY, CDR2 SVGEGT. Trimming took 4 bases from V and 3 from J, leaving 13 bases between them. The CDR3 runs to 14 residues. CDR3 nucleotides: TGTGCCAGCAGTTCACTAGGGAGACGCTACGAGCAGTACTTC. This encodes CASSSLGRRYEQYF.

The chain employs TRBV6-5 and TRBJ2-7; D is unresolved. The V gene's germline CDR1 is MNHEY and CDR2 SVGAGI. The CDR3 is 13 amino acids. Between the trimmed V and J ends, which lost 3 bases and 3 bases, there was a span of 9 bases. The CDR3 DNA sequence: TGTGCCAGCAGTTATCGCCCCAGCTACGAGCAGTACTTC. Translating it yields CASSYRPSYEQYF.

The V and J genes are TRBV20-1 and TRBJ1-1; possibly TRBD1 for D (5 bases). Germline V gene data show CDR1 as DFQATT and CDR2 as SNEGSKA (reference sequence). This CDR3 comprises 11 residues. Here the CDR3 reads CNSLGPGGAFF. CDR3 in DNA: TGCAACAGCCTCGGGCCCGGGGGGGCTTTCTTT.

A few counts support this clone. The chain links TRBV7-9 to TRBJ2-7; 9 bases line up with TRBD1. Germline V CDR1 and CDR2: SEHNR, FQNEAQ (reference sequence). This CDR3 region has 13 residues. The V and J ends lost 5 bases and 6 bases, in that order; junction bases with no gene match: 5. CDR3 in DNA: TGTGCCAGCAGCCTCACACAGGGGGCCGAGCAGTACTTC. Protein product: CASSLTQGAEQYF.

The V and J genes are TRBV3-1 (or the pseudogene TRBV3-2) and TRBJ2-7; TRBD1 agrees at 8 bases. With 0 bases clipped from V and 0 bases from J, the junction kept 10 bases outside the gene matches. The CDR3 consists of 18 residues. In germline, CDR1 is LGHDT, CDR2 YNNKEL (reference sequence). The CDR3 coding sequence is TGTGCCAGCAGCCAAGATGGACAGGGAACAGGGACCTCCTACGAGCAGTACTTC. Translated, it gives CASSQDGQGTGTSYEQYF.

The genes are TRBV5-1 and TRBJ2-1; TRBD1 might be the D (5 bases). The CDR3 is 17 residues long. Germline values: CDR1 SGHRS, CDR2 YFSETQ. V lost 5 bases, J lost 5 bases, and 23 bases lay in between. The CDR3 nucleotides are TGCGCCAGCAGAACCGATGGCAGGGCCGTCCCCAACAATGAGCAGTTCTTC. Translated, it gives CASRTDGRAVPNNEQFF.

The chain employs TRBV6-6 and TRBJ2-1, with 12 nucleotides matching TRBD2. After removal of 4 bases from V and 9 bases from J, the junction contained 7 bases not matched to a gene. The CDR3 consists of 15 residues. The germline V gene encodes CDR1 MNHNY and CDR2 SVGAGI (reference sequence). The DNA of the CDR3 is TGTGCCAGCAGTTCCCCGACTAGCGGGAGCGTTGAGCAGTTCTTC. This encodes CASSSPTSGSVEQFF.

This clone showed up just a few times. The rearrangement uses TRBV24-1 and TRBJ2-7; 9 bases align to TRBD1. With V trimmed by 4 bases and J by 5 bases, 11 bases remained unmatched. Germline values: CDR1 KGHDR, CDR2 SFDVKD. The length of the CDR3 is 16 residues. CDR3 sequence reads: CATSDRGTGRPHEQYF. For the CDR3, the DNA is TGTGCCACCAGTGACCGAGGGACAGGGAGACCGCACGAGCAGTACTTC.

Regarding this clone: The junction shows a germline mismatch at one end, possibly a read error. The chain links TRBV6-6 to TRBJ1-1; D may be TRBD1 (5 bases). CDR3 length equals 15 residues. Germline CDR1 reads MNHNY; CDR2 reads SVGAGI (reference sequence). CDR3 in amino acids: CASSYYTGQISRGIF. The CDR3 coding sequence is TGTGCCAGCAGTTACTACACCGGGCAAATCTCCCGGGGGATCTTT.

The rearrangement links TRBV10-3 to TRBJ1-2, with D maybe TRBD1 (5 bases). V dropped 5 bases and J dropped 8 bases, with 12 bases sitting between them. The CDR3 runs 12 residues. Germline loops: CDR1 ENHRY, CDR2 SYGVKD. This CDR3 reads CAISSQGSGYTF. CDR3 coding DNA: TGTGCCATCAGTTCCCAGGGCAGCGGCTACACCTTC.